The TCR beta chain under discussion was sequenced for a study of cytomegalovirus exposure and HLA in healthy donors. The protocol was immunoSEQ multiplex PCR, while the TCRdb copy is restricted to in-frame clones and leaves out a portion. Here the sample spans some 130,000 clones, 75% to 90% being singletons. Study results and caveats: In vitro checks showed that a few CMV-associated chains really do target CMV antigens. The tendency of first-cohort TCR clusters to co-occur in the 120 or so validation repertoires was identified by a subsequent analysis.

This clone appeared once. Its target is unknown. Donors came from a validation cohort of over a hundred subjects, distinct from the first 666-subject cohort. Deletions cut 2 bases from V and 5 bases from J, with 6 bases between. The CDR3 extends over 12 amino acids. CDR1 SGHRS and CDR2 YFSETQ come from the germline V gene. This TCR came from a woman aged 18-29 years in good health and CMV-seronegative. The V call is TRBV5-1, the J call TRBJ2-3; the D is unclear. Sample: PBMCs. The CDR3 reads CASSFGRDTQYF. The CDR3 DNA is TGCGCCAGCAGCTTTGGCCGAGATACGCAGTATTTT.